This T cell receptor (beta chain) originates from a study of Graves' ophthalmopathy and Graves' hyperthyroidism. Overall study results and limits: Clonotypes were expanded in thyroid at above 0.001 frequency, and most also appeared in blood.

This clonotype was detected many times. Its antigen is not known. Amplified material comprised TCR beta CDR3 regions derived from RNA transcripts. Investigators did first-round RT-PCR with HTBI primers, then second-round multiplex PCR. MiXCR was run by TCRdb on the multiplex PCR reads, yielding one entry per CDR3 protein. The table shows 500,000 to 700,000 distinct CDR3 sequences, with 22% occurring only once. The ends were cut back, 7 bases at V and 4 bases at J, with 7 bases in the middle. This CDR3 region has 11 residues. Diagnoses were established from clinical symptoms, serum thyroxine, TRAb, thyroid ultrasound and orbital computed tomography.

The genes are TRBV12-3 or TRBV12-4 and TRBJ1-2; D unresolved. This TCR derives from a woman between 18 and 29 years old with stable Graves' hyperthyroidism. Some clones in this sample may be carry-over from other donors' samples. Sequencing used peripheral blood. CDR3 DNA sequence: TGTGCCAGCACCGACGGCTATGGCTACACCTTC. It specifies CASTDGYGYTF.